A selection of T cell receptor beta chains follows, all from one sample in a study of shared clonotypes between healthy human individuals. Measured with immunoSEQ multiplex PCR; TCRdb has only the in-frame clones, and not every one. The table shows about 1.5 million clones, with 95% to 99% occurring only once. Sequences were obtained from naive CD4+ T cells sorted from blood. All receptors come from a man aged 30 to 39 in good health. Both conserved end residues are part of each CDR3. The D gene is left open where the match is weak. Some rows mark clone size as missing; the rest say once, few, many or name a class of expanded clone.

abundance,d_gene,v_gene,j_gene,CDR3aa,CDR3nt
NA,TRBD1,TRBV6-1,TRBJ2-7,CATERQGSYF,TGTGCCACCGAACGACAGGGATCTTACTTC
NA,TRBD1,TRBV28,TRBJ2-1,CASRPGTGAYNEQFF,TGTGCCAGCAGACCCGGGACAGGGGCCTACAATGAGCAGTTCTTC
NA,NA,TRBV29-1,TRBJ2-7,CSALNMPYEQYF,TGCAGCGCGTTGAATATGCCATACGAGCAGTACTTC
NA,NA,TRBV9,TRBJ2-6,CASSVGSGANVLTF,TGTGCCAGCAGCGTAGGCTCTGGGGCCAACGTCCTGACTTTC
NA,NA,TRBV11-2,TRBJ1-1,CASSAITGQNTEAFF,TGTGCCAGCAGCGCAATTACGGGACAGAACACTGAAGCTTTCTTT
once,TRBD1,TRBV9,TRBJ1-3,CASSVVGQSDTIYF,TGTGCCAGCAGCGTAGTGGGACAGTCCGACACCATATATTTT
NA,NA,TRBV4-1,TRBJ2-4,CASSQDLRGIQYF,TGCGCCAGCAGCCAAGATCTAAGGGGCATTCAGTACTTC
NA,NA,TRBV5-8,TRBJ2-3,CASNSRQEGDTQYF,TGTGCCAGCAACTCTCGGCAGGAGGGAGATACGCAGTATTTT
NA,NA,TRBV19,TRBJ1-1,CASSMRGRGTLNTEAFF,TGTGCCAGTAGTATGCGGGGCAGGGGCACCTTGAACACTGAAGCTTTCTTT
NA,NA,TRBV28,TRBJ2-7,CASHAGPEYEQYF,TGTGCCAGCCATGCAGGACCTGAATACGAGCAGTACTTC
NA,NA,TRBV29-1,TRBJ2-2,CSVGPGAAGAGELFF,TGCAGCGTAGGCCCAGGGGCGGCCGGGGCCGGGGAGCTGTTTTTT
NA,NA,TRBV19,TRBJ1-2,CASIRSGTYGYTF,TGTGCCAGTATTAGGTCAGGGACCTATGGCTACACCTTC
NA,TRBD2,TRBV29-1,TRBJ2-5,CSVEPSGRATQYF,TGCAGCGTTGAGCCTAGCGGGAGAGCGACCCAGTACTTC
once,NA,TRBV18,TRBJ2-7,CASSPPFGSPASYEQYF,TGTGCCAGCTCACCACCGTTCGGGAGCCCAGCTTCCTACGAGCAGTACTTC
NA,NA,TRBV10-2,TRBJ2-7,CASSAGYSYEQYF,TGCGCCAGCAGTGCAGGGTACTCCTACGAGCAGTACTTC
once,TRBD2,TRBV5-4,TRBJ2-1,CASRGSGGYYNEQFF,TGTGCCAGCAGGGGTAGCGGGGGTTACTACAATGAGCAGTTCTTC